This T cell receptor (beta chain) was sequenced during a study of T cells in narcolepsy. About the research overall: Patients with NT1 or NT2 and healthy control donors were enrolled. Findings of the study overall: Autoreactive HCRT-specific and TRIB2-specific clonotypes were marked in same-patient CSF-versus-blood CD4+ comparisons. Autoreactive clonotypes reportedly recurred in blood of same and different patients, not controls.

This clone was counted once. Its antigen is unknown. The method was immunoSEQ multiplex PCR; TCRdb's version includes in-frame clones alone and lacks a portion of them. The sample holds about 24,000 clones; 65% to 90% are singletons and the top ten take roughly 10%. Per the germline V gene, CDR1 is LNHDA and CDR2 is SQIVND (reference sequence). CDR3 length: 15 residues. The junction had 9 bases not matched to a gene; V was cut back by 6 bases and J by 4 bases. The sequence derives from a human donor in good health. The V and J genes are TRBV19 and TRBJ2-3; 8 bases line up with TRBD2. What was sequenced was memory (CD45RA-) CD4+ T cells from blood. The CDR3 DNA reads as TGTGCCAGTAGCTTTAGCGGGATCCACGCAGATACGCAGTATTTT. Its translation: CASSFSGIHADTQYF. Together with reference TRBV19 and TRBJ2-3, the CDR3 gives the full variable domain: DGGITQSPKYLFRKEGQNVTLSCEQNLNHDAMYWYRQDPGQGLRLIYYSQIVNDFQKGDIAEGYSVSREKKESFPLTVTSAQKNPTAFYLCASSFSGIHADTQYFGPGTRLTVL.